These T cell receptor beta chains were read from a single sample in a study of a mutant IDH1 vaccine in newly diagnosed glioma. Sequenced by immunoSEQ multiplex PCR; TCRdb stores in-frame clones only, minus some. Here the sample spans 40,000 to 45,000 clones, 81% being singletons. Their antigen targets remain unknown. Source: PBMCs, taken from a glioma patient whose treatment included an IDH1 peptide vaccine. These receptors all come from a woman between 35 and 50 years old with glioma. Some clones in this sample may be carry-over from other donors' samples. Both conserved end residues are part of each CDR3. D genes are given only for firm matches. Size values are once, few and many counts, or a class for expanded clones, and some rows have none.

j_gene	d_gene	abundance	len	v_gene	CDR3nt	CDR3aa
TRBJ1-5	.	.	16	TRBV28	TGTGCCAGCAGTGGACTGGTGGAAGGGTCCAATCAGCCCCAGCATTTT	CASSGLVEGSNQPQHF
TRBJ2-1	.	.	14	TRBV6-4	TGTGCCAGCTCAGACGGGAACAAGTACAATGAGCAGTTCTTC	CASSDGNKYNEQFF
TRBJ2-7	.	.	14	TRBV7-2	TGTGCCAGCAGCCCCCGGACAGTTTTATACGAGCAGTACTTC	CASSPRTVLYEQYF
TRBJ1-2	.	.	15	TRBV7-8	TGTGCCAGCAGCCGACGACAGGAATATAATTATGGCTACACCTTC	CASSRRQEYNYGYTF
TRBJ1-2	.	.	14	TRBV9	TGTGCCAGCAGCGTAGAATTCAGTAACTATGGCTACACCTTC	CASSVEFSNYGYTF
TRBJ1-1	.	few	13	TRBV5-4	TGTGCCAGCAGCTTTCAAGCGAAACAGGAAGCTTTCTTT	CASSFQAKQEAFF
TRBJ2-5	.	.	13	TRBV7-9	TGTGCCAGCAGACTGACAGTTCTAGAGACCCAGTACTTC	CASRLTVLETQYF
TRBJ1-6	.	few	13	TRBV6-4	TGTGCCAGCAGTGAGGGCCAAAGGTCGCCCCTCCACTTT	CASSEGQRSPLHF
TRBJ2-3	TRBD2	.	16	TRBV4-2	TGTGCCAGCAGCCATTCGACTAGCGGGAGTGCAGATACGCAGTATTTT	CASSHSTSGSADTQYF
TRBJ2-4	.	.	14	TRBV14	TGTGCCAGCAGCCCCGGGCTAGCCAAAAACATTCAGTACTTC	CASSPGLAKNIQYF
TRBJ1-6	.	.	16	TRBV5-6	TGTGCCAGCAGCTTGGTGGCGGGGGTTCTTAATTCACCCCTCCACTTT	CASSLVAGVLNSPLHF
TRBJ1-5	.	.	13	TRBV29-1	TGCAGCGTTGCCCCGGCCAGCAATCAGCCCCAGCATTTT	CSVAPASNQPQHF
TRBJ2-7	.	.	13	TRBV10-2	TGCGCCAGCAGTTACGGACAGACCTACGAGCAGTACTTC	CASSYGQTYEQYF
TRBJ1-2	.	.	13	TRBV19	TGTGCCAGTAGGGAACCCTCATTCTATGGCTACACCTTC	CASREPSFYGYTF
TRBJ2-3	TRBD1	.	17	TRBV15	TGTGCCACCAGCAGATATTTCCGGGACAGACACGAAGATACGCAGTATTTT	CATSRYFRDRHEDTQYF
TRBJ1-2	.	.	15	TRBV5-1	TGCGCCAGCAGCATTCAAGGGAGGGTGGACTATGGCTACACCTTC	CASSIQGRVDYGYTF
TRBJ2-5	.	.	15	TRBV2	TGTGCCAGCAGTGACAGGGGTCTGGGACAAGAGACCCAGTACTTC	CASSDRGLGQETQYF
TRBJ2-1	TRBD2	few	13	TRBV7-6	TGTGCCAGCAGCTCCCCCGGGGGGACTGAGCAGTTCTTC	CASSSPGGTEQFF
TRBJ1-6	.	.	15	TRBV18	TGTGCCAGCTCACCCTCAGGGCGGGGTAATTCACCCCTCCACTTT	CASSPSGRGNSPLHF
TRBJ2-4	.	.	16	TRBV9	TGTGCCAGCAGCGTAGGGCCCGTTGGTTTAAGGGACATTCAGTACTTC	CASSVGPVGLRDIQYF
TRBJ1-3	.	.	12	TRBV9	TGTGCCAGCAGGGATTCTGGAAACACCATATATTTT	CASRDSGNTIYF
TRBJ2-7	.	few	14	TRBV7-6	TGTGCCAGCAGCTTAGGGCAGGGGGGTAACGAGCAGTACTTC	CASSLGQGGNEQYF
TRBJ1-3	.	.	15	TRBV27	TGTGCCAGCGGACGAACAGGGCTCTCTGGAAACACCATATATTTT	CASGRTGLSGNTIYF
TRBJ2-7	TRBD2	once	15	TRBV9	TGTGCCAGCAGCGTAGACGGGAGGGCCGCCTACGAGCAGTACTTC	CASSVDGRAAYEQYF
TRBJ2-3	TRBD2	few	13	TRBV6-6	TGTGCCAGCTCCACTAGCGGGAGAGATACGCAGTATTTT	CASSTSGRDTQYF
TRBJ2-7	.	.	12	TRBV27	TGTGCCAGCCAGGACGGGGCCTACGAGCAGTACTTC	CASQDGAYEQYF
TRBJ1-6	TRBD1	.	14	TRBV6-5	TGTGCCAGCAGCCGCCGGGACAGGGTCTCACCCCTCCACTTT	CASSRRDRVSPLHF
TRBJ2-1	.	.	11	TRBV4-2	TGTGCCAGCAGCCAAGTAGATGAGCAGTTCTTC	CASSQVDEQFF
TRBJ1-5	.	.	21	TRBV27	TGTGCCAGCAGCTCCCAGGAAACCCACCGAGAGGATCGGGGGAGCAATCAGCCCCAGCATTTT	CASSSQETHREDRGSNQPQHF
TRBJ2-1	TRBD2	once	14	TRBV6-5	TGTGCCAGCAGTTATACTGGCGGGAGGTATGAGCAGTTCTTC	CASSYTGGRYEQFF
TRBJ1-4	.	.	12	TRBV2	TGTGCCAGCCGCGAGGGTAATGAAAAACTGTTTTTT	CASREGNEKLFF
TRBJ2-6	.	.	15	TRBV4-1	TGCGCCAGCAGCCCTAGGGGGTCTGGGGCCAACGTCCTGACTTTC	CASSPRGSGANVLTF
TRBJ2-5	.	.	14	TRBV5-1	TGCGCCAGCAGCCCTGACAGGTTCCAAGAGACCCAGTACTTC	CASSPDRFQETQYF
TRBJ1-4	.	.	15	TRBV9	TGTGCCAGCAGCCCGGTCCGGGCTCTGGGGGAAAAACTGTTTTTT	CASSPVRALGEKLFF
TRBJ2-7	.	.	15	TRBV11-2	TGTGCCAGCAGCTTAGATGTTGGGGCGGAACAAGAGCAGTACTTC	CASSLDVGAEQEQYF
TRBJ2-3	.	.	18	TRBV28	TGTGCCAGCAGAACGATCGGAGGGGCATGGGGGGTCTCAGATACGCAGTATTTT	CASRTIGGAWGVSDTQYF
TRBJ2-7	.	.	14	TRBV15	TGTGCCACCAGCAGAGACAAGGCAGCAAGGGAGCAGTACTTC	CATSRDKAAREQYF